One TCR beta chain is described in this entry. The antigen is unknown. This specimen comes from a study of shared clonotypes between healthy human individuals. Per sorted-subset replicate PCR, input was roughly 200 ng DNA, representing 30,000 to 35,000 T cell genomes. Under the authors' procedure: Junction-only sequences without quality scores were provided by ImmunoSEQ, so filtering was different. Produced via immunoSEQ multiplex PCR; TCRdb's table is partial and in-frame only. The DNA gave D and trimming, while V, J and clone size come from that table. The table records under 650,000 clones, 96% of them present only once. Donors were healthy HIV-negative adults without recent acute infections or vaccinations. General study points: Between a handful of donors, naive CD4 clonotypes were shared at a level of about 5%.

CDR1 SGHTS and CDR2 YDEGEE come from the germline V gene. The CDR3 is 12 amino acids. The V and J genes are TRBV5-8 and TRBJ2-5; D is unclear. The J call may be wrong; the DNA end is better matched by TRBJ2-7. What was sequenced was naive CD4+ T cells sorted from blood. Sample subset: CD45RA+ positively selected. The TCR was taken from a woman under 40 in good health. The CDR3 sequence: CASSSAPREQYF. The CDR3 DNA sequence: TGTGCCAGCAGCTCAGCGCCCCGCGAGCAGTACTTC.